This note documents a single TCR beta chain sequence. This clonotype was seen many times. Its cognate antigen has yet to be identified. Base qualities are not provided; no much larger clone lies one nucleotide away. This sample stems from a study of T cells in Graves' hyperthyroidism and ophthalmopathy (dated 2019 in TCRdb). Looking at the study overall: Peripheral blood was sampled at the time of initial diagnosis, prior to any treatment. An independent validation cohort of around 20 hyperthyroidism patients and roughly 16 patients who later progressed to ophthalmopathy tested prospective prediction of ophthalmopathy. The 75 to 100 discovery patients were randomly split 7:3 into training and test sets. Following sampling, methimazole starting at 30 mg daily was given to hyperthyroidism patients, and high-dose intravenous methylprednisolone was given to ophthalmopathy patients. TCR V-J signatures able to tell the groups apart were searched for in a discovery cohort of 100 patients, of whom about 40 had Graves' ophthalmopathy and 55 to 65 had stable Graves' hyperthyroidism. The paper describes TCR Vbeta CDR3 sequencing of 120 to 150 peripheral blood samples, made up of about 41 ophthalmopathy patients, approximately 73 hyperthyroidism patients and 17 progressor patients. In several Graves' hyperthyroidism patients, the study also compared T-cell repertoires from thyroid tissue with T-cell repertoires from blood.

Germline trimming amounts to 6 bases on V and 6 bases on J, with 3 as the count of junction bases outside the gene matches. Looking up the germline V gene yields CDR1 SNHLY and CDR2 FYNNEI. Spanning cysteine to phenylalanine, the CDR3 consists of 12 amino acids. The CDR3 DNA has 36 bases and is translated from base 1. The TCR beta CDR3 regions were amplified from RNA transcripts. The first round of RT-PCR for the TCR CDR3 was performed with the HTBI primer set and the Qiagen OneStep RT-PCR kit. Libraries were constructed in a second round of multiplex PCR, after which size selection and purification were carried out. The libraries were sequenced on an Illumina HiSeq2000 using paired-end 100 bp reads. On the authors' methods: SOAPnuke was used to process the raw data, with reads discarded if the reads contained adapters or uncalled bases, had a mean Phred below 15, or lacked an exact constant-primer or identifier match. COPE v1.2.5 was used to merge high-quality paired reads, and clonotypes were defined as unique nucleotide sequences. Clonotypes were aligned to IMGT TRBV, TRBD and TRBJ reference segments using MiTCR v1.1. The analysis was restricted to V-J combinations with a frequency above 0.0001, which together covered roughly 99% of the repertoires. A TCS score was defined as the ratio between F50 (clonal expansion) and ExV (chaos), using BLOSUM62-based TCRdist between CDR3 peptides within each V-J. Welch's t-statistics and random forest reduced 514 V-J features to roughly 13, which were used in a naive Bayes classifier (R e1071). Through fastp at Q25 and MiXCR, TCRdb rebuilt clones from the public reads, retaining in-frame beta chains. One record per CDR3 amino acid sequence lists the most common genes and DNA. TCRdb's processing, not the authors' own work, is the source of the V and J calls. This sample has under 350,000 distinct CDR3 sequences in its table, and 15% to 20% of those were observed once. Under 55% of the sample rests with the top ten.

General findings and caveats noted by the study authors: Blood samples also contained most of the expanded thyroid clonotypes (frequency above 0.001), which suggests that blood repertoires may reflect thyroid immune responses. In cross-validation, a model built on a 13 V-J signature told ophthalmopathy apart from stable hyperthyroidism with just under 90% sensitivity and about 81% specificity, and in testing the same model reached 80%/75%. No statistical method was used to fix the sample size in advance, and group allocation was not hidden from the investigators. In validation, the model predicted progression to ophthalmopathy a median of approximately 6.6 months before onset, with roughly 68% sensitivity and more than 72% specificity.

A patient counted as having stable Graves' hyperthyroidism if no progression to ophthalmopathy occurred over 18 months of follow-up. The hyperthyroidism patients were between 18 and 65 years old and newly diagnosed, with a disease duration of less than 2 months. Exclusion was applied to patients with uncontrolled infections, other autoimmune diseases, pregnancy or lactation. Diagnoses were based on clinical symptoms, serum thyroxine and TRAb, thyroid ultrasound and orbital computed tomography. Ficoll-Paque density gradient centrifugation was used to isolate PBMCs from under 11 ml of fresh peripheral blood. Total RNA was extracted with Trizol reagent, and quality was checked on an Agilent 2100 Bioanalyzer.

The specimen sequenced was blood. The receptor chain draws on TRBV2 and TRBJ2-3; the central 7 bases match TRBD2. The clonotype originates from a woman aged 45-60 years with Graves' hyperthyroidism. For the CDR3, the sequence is CASRREGDTQYF. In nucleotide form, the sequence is TGTGCCAGCAGGAGGGAGGGGGATACGCAGTATTTT.